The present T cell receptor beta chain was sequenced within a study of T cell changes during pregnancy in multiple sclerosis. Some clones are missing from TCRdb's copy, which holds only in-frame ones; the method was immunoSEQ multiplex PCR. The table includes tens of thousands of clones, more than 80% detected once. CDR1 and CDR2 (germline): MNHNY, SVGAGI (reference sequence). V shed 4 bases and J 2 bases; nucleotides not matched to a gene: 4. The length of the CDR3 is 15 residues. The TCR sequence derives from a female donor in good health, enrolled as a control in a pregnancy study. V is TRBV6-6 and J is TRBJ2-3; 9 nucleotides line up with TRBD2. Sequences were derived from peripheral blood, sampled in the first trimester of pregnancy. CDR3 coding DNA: TGTGCCAGCAGTTTCCAGCGGGGGGACACAGATACGCAGTATTTT. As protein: CASSFQRGDTDTQYF.